The 14 T cell receptor beta chains below come from one sample, sequenced in a study of shared clonotypes between healthy human individuals. Using immunoSEQ multiplex PCR, the repertoire was profiled, and TCRdb retains in-frame clones only, with some absent. The sample carries hundreds of thousands of clones, around 90% recorded once. Terminally differentiated effector memory CD45RA+ cells were excluded by CCR7 positive selection of CD45RO-negative cells. The sequenced sample consisted of naive CD8+ T cells sorted from blood. The receptors derive from a man aged 30 to 39 in good health.

The CDR3 nucleotides read TGTGCCAGCAGTGCCGGGACAGGGTTCTATGAGCAGTTCTTC. Protein: CASSAGTGFYEQFF. The chain carries TRBV2 and TRBJ2-1; 9 bases match TRBD1. Germline V gene data show CDR1 as SNHLY and CDR2 as FYNNEI. After removal of 4 bases from V and 8 bases from J, the junction contained 6 bases not matched to a gene. The CDR3 spans 14 residues.

This chain links TRBV5-6 with TRBJ2-1, with 7 bases fitting TRBD2. The CDR3 consists of 16 residues. J gave up 4 bases and V 3 bases, and 10 bases lay outside the gene matches. Germline V gives CDR1 SGHDT, CDR2 YYEEEE. The CDR3 region has the DNA TGTGCCAGCAGCTCTTTCCGGGACTACCAATACAATGAGCAGTTCTTC. It yields the protein CASSSFRDYQYNEQFF.

This sequence joins TRBV5-5 and TRBJ1-2; D is uncertain. The CDR3 runs to 15 residues. Trimming cost V 0 bases and J 4 bases, with 13 bases left between them. Germline V gene sequence: CDR1 SGHKS, CDR2 YYEKEE (reference sequence). This CDR3 reads CASSLVLVSTYGYTF. The CDR3 DNA is TGTGCCAGCAGCTTGGTTCTCGTCTCCACCTATGGCTACACCTTC.

The chain joins TRBV7-6 to TRBJ1-3; D remains unclear. V lost 5 bases and J 3 bases, leaving 14 bases between the germline ends. The CDR3 is 15 amino acids. Germline V gene sequence: CDR1 SGHVS, CDR2 FNYEAQ. The CDR3 reads CASSPSTGLGNTIYF. Written as DNA, the CDR3 is TGTGCCAGCAGCCCCAGTACGGGTCTTGGAAACACCATATATTTT.

The rearrangement links TRBV4-1 to TRBJ2-5, with D possibly being TRBD2 (5 bases). This CDR3 comprises 15 residues. Germline CDR1 MGHRA, CDR2 YSYEKL. Trimming left V 0 bases short and J 2 bases short, with 10 bases between. The CDR3 reads CASSQDVGGQETQYF. The CDR3 DNA sequence: TGCGCCAGCAGCCAAGATGTCGGCGGGCAAGAGACCCAGTACTTC.

The chain is built from TRBV29-1 and TRBJ2-7, with D perhaps TRBD2 (6 bases). The V gene lost 7 bases and the J gene lost 4 bases, with 11 bases spanning the gap. Germline V gives CDR1 SQVTM, CDR2 ANQGSEA. The CDR3 loop spans 11 amino acids. The CDR3 region is CSAGRGYEQYF. Written as DNA, the CDR3 is TGCAGCGCCGGCCGGGGGTACGAGCAGTACTTC.

This clone was observed a few times. The chain employs TRBV10-3 and TRBJ2-7; D perhaps matches TRBD2 (6 bases). Looked up from germline, CDR1 is ENHRY and CDR2 is SYGVKD. The CDR3 length is 13 residues. V was clipped by 8 bases and J by 4 bases, with 15 bases between them. CDR3 region: CAIQGGTGYEQYF. The DNA of the CDR3 is TGTGCCATCCAGGGCGGGACGGGGTACGAGCAGTACTTC.

The rearrangement uses TRBV27 and TRBJ2-3; D may be TRBD2 (5 bases). V gave up 3 bases and J gave up 1 base, with 14 bases separating them. Germline CDR1 is MNHEY and CDR2 is SMNVEV (reference sequence). The CDR3 is 16 residues long. The CDR3 coding sequence is TGTGCCAGCAGTTTCCCGGGCGGGCAAGGCACAGATACGCAGTATTTT. This encodes CASSFPGGQGTDTQYF.

The genes are TRBV2 and TRBJ1-4; perhaps TRBD1 as D (5 bases). This CDR3 is 15 amino acids long. V lost 4 bases, J lost 4 bases, and 13 bases lay in between. CDR1 is SNHLY, CDR2 FYNNEI, per germline. The CDR3 sequence is CASSGIWGSNEKLFF. CDR3 bases: TGTGCCAGCAGTGGGATTTGGGGCAGTAATGAAAAACTGTTTTTT. Full variable domain (rest looked up from reference TRBV2 and TRBJ1-4): EPEVTQTPSHQVTQMGQEVILRCVPISNHLYFYWYRQILGQKVEFLVSFYNNEISEKSEIFDDQFSVERPDGSNFTLKIRSTKLEDSAMYFCASSGIWGSNEKLFFGSGTQLSVL.

J is TRBJ2-1 and V is TRBV4-2, with TRBD2 matching over 8 bases. The CDR3 is 16 amino acids. In germline, CDR1 is LGHNA, CDR2 YNFKEQ. V was pared by 3 bases and J by 4 bases, with 8 bases of the junction left unmatched. The CDR3 sequence: CASSQVGGAMYNEQFF. CDR3 nucleotides: TGTGCCAGCAGCCAGGTCGGGGGGGCGATGTACAATGAGCAGTTCTTC.

V is TRBV11-2 and J is TRBJ1-1; 7 bases map to TRBD1. In germline, CDR1 is SGHAT, CDR2 FQNNGV. The V gene end was trimmed by 0 bases and the J gene end by 4 bases; junction bases not matched to a gene: 5. The CDR3 is 15 amino acids. The CDR3 loop reads CASSLDLTGITEAFF. CDR3 bases: TGTGCCAGCAGCTTAGATCTGACAGGGATCACTGAAGCTTTCTTT.

The chain couples TRBV9 to TRBJ1-1, with 8 positions matching TRBD1. The ends lost 2 bases at V and 4 bases at J; junction bases unmatched: 10. CDR3 length: 16 residues. From germline, CDR1 is SGDLS and CDR2 YYNGEE. The CDR3 DNA reads TGTGCCAGCAGCGTTACCCCGACAGGGGACGGCACTGAAGCTTTCTTT. It encodes CASSVTPTGDGTEAFF. The whole variable domain, filled in from reference TRBV9 and TRBJ1-1, reads DSGVTQTPKHLITATGQRVTLRCSPRSGDLSVYWYQQSLDQGLQFLIQYYNGEERAKGNILERFSAQQFPDLHSELNLSSLELGDSALYFCASSVTPTGDGTEAFFGQGTRLTVV.

CDR3: CASSETGGWRANVLTF. The CDR3 nucleotides are TGTGCCAGCAGCGAAACGGGAGGCTGGAGGGCCAACGTCCTGACTTTC. The V call is TRBV9, the J call TRBJ2-6; 7 positions match TRBD2. V trimming: 3 bases; J trimming: 5 bases; junction bases outside the gene matches: 8. The germline gives CDR1 SGDLS, CDR2 YYNGEE. The CDR3 sequence is 16 residues long.

The chain recombines TRBV4-1 with TRBJ2-7; D unclear. Germline V gives CDR1 MGHRA, CDR2 YSYEKL. The V and J ends lost 5 bases and 2 bases respectively, with 10 bases between them. CDR3 length equals 13 residues. In DNA, the CDR3 is TGCGCCAGCAGCTTTCGACTTGCCTACGAGCAGTACTTC. The encoded protein is CASSFRLAYEQYF.